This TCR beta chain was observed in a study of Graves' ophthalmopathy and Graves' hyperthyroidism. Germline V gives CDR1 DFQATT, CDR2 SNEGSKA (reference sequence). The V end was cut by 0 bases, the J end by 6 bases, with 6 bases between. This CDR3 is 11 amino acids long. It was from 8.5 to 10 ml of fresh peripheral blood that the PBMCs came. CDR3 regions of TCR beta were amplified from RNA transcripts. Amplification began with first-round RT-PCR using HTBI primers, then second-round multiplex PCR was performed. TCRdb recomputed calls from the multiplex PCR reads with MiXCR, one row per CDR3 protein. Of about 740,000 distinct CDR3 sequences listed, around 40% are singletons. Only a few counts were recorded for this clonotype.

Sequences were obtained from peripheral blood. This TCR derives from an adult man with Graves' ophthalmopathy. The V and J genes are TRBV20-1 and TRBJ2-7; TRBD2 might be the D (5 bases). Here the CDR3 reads CSAREGGEQYF. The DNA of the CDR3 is TGCAGTGCTAGAGAAGGAGGCGAGCAGTACTTC.